Listed below are T cell receptor beta chains from one sample, sequenced in a study of blood T cell repertoires in COVID-19. Assay used: immunoSEQ multiplex PCR; TCRdb lists only in-frame clones, some missing. The sample has under 250,000 clones; around four fifths are singletons. The sample comprised peripheral blood. These receptors all come from a woman aged 65 to 85 with acute or convalescent COVID-19. Each CDR3 is given with its conserved first and last residue. Each record gives: clone size, J gene, V gene, D gene, CDR3 protein, CDR3 DNA. A D gene is named only where the DNA matches it firmly. Size is omitted from some rows. Given values are once, few, many or a class for expanded clones.

clone_size: NA; j_call: TRBJ1-1; v_call: TRBV12-5; d_call: TRBD1; cdr3_aa: CASGLAWARDRGNTEAFF; cdr3_nt: TGTGCTAGTGGTTTGGCGTGGGCAAGGGACAGGGGGAACACTGAAGCTTTCTTT
clone_size: NA; j_call: TRBJ1-2; v_call: TRBV3-1/TRBV3-2; d_call: NA; cdr3_aa: CASSPTGNYGYTF; cdr3_nt: TGTGCCAGCAGCCCTACAGGGAACTATGGCTACACCTTC
clone_size: NA; j_call: TRBJ2-7; v_call: TRBV5-3; d_call: TRBD2; cdr3_aa: CASGILGASGVLYEQYF; cdr3_nt: TGTGCCAGTGGTATACTAGGGGCTAGCGGGGTCCTCTACGAGCAGTACTTC
clone_size: once; j_call: TRBJ1-1; v_call: TRBV6-5; d_call: NA; cdr3_aa: CASSRPGVNTEAFF; cdr3_nt: TGTGCCAGCAGTCGCCCCGGGGTTAACACTGAAGCTTTCTTT
clone_size: few; j_call: TRBJ1-3; v_call: TRBV5-1; d_call: TRBD1; cdr3_aa: CASSTNGQGAGNTIYF; cdr3_nt: TGCGCCAGCAGCACAAATGGACAGGGGGCTGGAAACACCATATATTTT
clone_size: NA; j_call: TRBJ2-3; v_call: TRBV18; d_call: NA; cdr3_aa: CASSRLLSTASTDTQYF; cdr3_nt: TGTGCCAGCTCACGACTCCTTTCGACAGCTAGCACAGATACGCAGTATTTT
clone_size: NA; j_call: TRBJ1-2; v_call: TRBV28; d_call: NA; cdr3_aa: CASSPSDRYLYGYTF; cdr3_nt: TGTGCCAGCAGTCCGAGTGACAGATACCTCTATGGCTACACCTTC
clone_size: few; j_call: TRBJ1-6; v_call: TRBV19; d_call: TRBD1; cdr3_aa: CASSTVWDSNSPLHF; cdr3_nt: TGTGCCAGTTCCACCGTATGGGACAGTAATTCACCCCTCCACTTT
clone_size: NA; j_call: TRBJ1-1; v_call: TRBV30; d_call: NA; cdr3_aa: CAGKRALAGGAFF; cdr3_nt: TGTGCCGGAAAACGGGCTCTAGCTGGAGGAGCTTTCTTT
clone_size: NA; j_call: TRBJ2-1; v_call: TRBV5-8; d_call: TRBD2; cdr3_aa: CASSLEGGLASNEQFF; cdr3_nt: TGTGCCAGCAGCTTGGAAGGGGGACTAGCTTCCAATGAGCAGTTCTTC
clone_size: NA; j_call: TRBJ2-3; v_call: TRBV18; d_call: NA; cdr3_aa: CASSPFRGRETDTQYF; cdr3_nt: TGTGCCAGCTCACCATTCAGGGGACGGGAAACAGATACGCAGTATTTT
clone_size: NA; j_call: TRBJ1-4; v_call: TRBV28; d_call: NA; cdr3_aa: CASSLGRGWDEKLFF; cdr3_nt: TGTGCCAGCAGTTTAGGCAGGGGTTGGGATGAAAAACTGTTTTTT
clone_size: NA; j_call: TRBJ2-5; v_call: TRBV9; d_call: NA; cdr3_aa: CASSVGVQLRETQYF; cdr3_nt: TGTGCCAGCAGCGTAGGTGTCCAACTGCGAGAGACCCAGTACTTC
clone_size: NA; j_call: TRBJ2-1; v_call: TRBV6-1; d_call: NA; cdr3_aa: CASSEALMAFHEQFF; cdr3_nt: TGTGCCAGCAGTGAGGCCTTGATGGCATTCCATGAGCAGTTCTTC
clone_size: NA; j_call: TRBJ2-7; v_call: TRBV30; d_call: TRBD2; cdr3_aa: CAWSQGTFLAGGRYEQYF; cdr3_nt: TGTGCCTGGAGTCAGGGGACGTTCCTAGCGGGGGGGCGTTACGAGCAGTACTTC
clone_size: NA; j_call: TRBJ1-5; v_call: TRBV4-1; d_call: NA; cdr3_aa: CASSQEDGGGNQPQHF; cdr3_nt: TGCGCCAGCAGCCAAGAAGACGGCGGGGGGAATCAGCCCCAGCATTTT
clone_size: NA; j_call: TRBJ2-1; v_call: TRBV6-5; d_call: TRBD1; cdr3_aa: CASSYSGTAYNEQFF; cdr3_nt: TGTGCCAGCAGTTACTCCGGGACAGCCTACAATGAGCAGTTCTTC
clone_size: NA; j_call: TRBJ2-5; v_call: TRBV7-2; d_call: NA; cdr3_aa: CASSWADQETQYF; cdr3_nt: TGTGCCAGCAGCTGGGCAGACCAAGAGACCCAGTACTTC
clone_size: NA; j_call: TRBJ2-3; v_call: TRBV6-2/TRBV6-3; d_call: NA; cdr3_aa: CASSYSGLLRDTQYF; cdr3_nt: TGTGCCAGCAGTTACTCGGGGCTACTGAGGGATACGCAGTATTTT
clone_size: once; j_call: TRBJ1-3; v_call: TRBV10-3; d_call: NA; cdr3_aa: CATQTGNTIYF; cdr3_nt: TGTGCCACCCAGACAGGAAACACCATATATTTT
clone_size: NA; j_call: TRBJ1-1; v_call: TRBV10-3; d_call: NA; cdr3_aa: CAISDESEAFF; cdr3_nt: TGTGCCATCAGTGACGAGTCTGAAGCTTTCTTT
clone_size: few; j_call: TRBJ2-7; v_call: TRBV10-1; d_call: NA; cdr3_aa: CASSESGVYEQYF; cdr3_nt: TGCGCCAGCAGTGAGTCAGGGGTATACGAGCAGTACTTC
clone_size: NA; j_call: TRBJ2-7; v_call: TRBV4-2; d_call: TRBD2; cdr3_aa: CASSQVRGGVYEQYF; cdr3_nt: TGTGCCAGCAGCCAAGTCCGGGGGGGCGTCTACGAGCAGTACTTC
clone_size: NA; j_call: TRBJ1-2; v_call: TRBV19; d_call: NA; cdr3_aa: CASSSRYDGYTF; cdr3_nt: TGTGCCAGTAGTTCGAGGTATGACGGCTACACCTTC
clone_size: NA; j_call: TRBJ1-1; v_call: TRBV6-5; d_call: NA; cdr3_aa: CASSRPGETEAFF; cdr3_nt: TGTGCCAGCAGTAGGCCAGGGGAAACTGAAGCTTTCTTT
clone_size: NA; j_call: TRBJ2-1; v_call: TRBV6-2/TRBV6-3; d_call: TRBD2; cdr3_aa: CASSPTSGGLGEQFF; cdr3_nt: TGTGCCAGCAGTCCGACTAGCGGGGGTCTCGGTGAGCAGTTCTTC
clone_size: NA; j_call: TRBJ2-1; v_call: TRBV19; d_call: TRBD2; cdr3_aa: CASSIWTSGGSSYNEQFF; cdr3_nt: TGTGCCAGTAGTATATGGACTAGCGGGGGGAGCTCCTACAATGAGCAGTTCTTC
clone_size: NA; j_call: TRBJ1-1; v_call: TRBV7-2; d_call: NA; cdr3_aa: CASSLERWRTEAFF; cdr3_nt: TGTGCCAGCAGCTTAGAGAGATGGAGGACTGAAGCTTTCTTT
clone_size: NA; j_call: TRBJ2-7; v_call: TRBV6-6; d_call: NA; cdr3_aa: CASRGQGGHEQYF; cdr3_nt: TGTGCCAGCAGGGGGCAGGGAGGCCACGAGCAGTACTTC
clone_size: NA; j_call: TRBJ2-1; v_call: TRBV21-1; d_call: NA; cdr3_aa: CASSKGAGGRSYNEQFF; cdr3_nt: TGTGCCAGCAGCAAAGGAGCAGGGGGCCGCTCCTACAATGAGCAGTTCTTC
clone_size: NA; j_call: TRBJ1-4; v_call: TRBV27; d_call: NA; cdr3_aa: CASSLGRLEKLFF; cdr3_nt: TGTGCCAGCAGTTTAGGGCGCTTAGAAAAACTGTTTTTT
clone_size: NA; j_call: TRBJ1-6; v_call: TRBV12-3/TRBV12-4; d_call: TRBD1; cdr3_aa: CASSLDRYSPLHF; cdr3_nt: TGTGCCAGCAGTTTGGACAGGTATTCACCCCTCCACTTT
clone_size: NA; j_call: TRBJ1-2; v_call: TRBV12-3/TRBV12-4; d_call: NA; cdr3_aa: CASSLDRLYGYTF; cdr3_nt: TGTGCCAGCAGTTTAGACAGATTATATGGCTACACCTTC
clone_size: NA; j_call: TRBJ2-1; v_call: TRBV10-3; d_call: TRBD2; cdr3_aa: CAITQTSGTNEQFF; cdr3_nt: TGTGCCATCACTCAGACTAGCGGGACGAATGAGCAGTTCTTC
clone_size: NA; j_call: TRBJ1-5; v_call: TRBV4-2; d_call: NA; cdr3_aa: CASSQVRPYRDQPQHF; cdr3_nt: TGTGCCAGCAGCCAAGTCCGGCCATACCGGGATCAGCCCCAGCATTTT
clone_size: NA; j_call: TRBJ2-7; v_call: TRBV6-1; d_call: NA; cdr3_aa: CASSDSRYEQYF; cdr3_nt: TGTGCCAGCAGTGATTCCCGCTACGAGCAGTACTTC
clone_size: NA; j_call: TRBJ2-2; v_call: TRBV30; d_call: TRBD2; cdr3_aa: CAWSVQGGGRRTGELFF; cdr3_nt: TGTGCCTGGAGTGTACAAGGCGGGGGGCGCCGTACCGGGGAGCTGTTTTTT
clone_size: NA; j_call: TRBJ2-3; v_call: TRBV5-1; d_call: TRBD2; cdr3_aa: CASSGLAGEDTQYF; cdr3_nt: TGCGCCAGCAGCGGACTAGCGGGGGAGGATACGCAGTATTTT
clone_size: NA; j_call: TRBJ2-7; v_call: TRBV19; d_call: TRBD1; cdr3_aa: CASSPDRGRFYEQYF; cdr3_nt: TGTGCCAGTAGTCCCGACAGGGGTCGTTTCTACGAGCAGTACTTC
clone_size: NA; j_call: TRBJ1-1; v_call: TRBV7-6; d_call: NA; cdr3_aa: CASSLVGGRTFVTEAFF; cdr3_nt: TGTGCCAGCAGCTTAGTGGGGGGGAGGACCTTCGTCACTGAAGCTTTCTTT
clone_size: few; j_call: TRBJ1-2; v_call: TRBV20-1; d_call: NA; cdr3_aa: CSATGGYGYTF; cdr3_nt: TGCAGTGCTACGGGGGGGTATGGCTACACCTTC
clone_size: NA; j_call: TRBJ2-3; v_call: TRBV6-5; d_call: NA; cdr3_aa: CASSYTLGDTQYF; cdr3_nt: TGTGCCAGCAGTTACACTCTAGGAGATACGCAGTATTTT
clone_size: NA; j_call: TRBJ1-2; v_call: TRBV3-1/TRBV3-2; d_call: NA; cdr3_aa: CASSQGLGYTF; cdr3_nt: TGTGCCAGCAGCCAAGGGCTCGGCTACACCTTC
clone_size: NA; j_call: TRBJ1-5; v_call: TRBV11-2; d_call: NA; cdr3_aa: CASSLSYNQPQHF; cdr3_nt: TGTGCCAGCAGCTTATCTTATAATCAGCCCCAGCATTTT
clone_size: NA; j_call: TRBJ1-6; v_call: TRBV2; d_call: NA; cdr3_aa: CASSESAGGNSPLHF; cdr3_nt: TGTGCCAGCAGTGAATCGGCAGGAGGGAATTCACCCCTCCACTTT
clone_size: NA; j_call: TRBJ2-1; v_call: TRBV3-1/TRBV3-2; d_call: TRBD2; cdr3_aa: CASSQETSGDSSYNEQFF; cdr3_nt: TGTGCCAGCAGCCAAGAGACTAGCGGGGACAGCTCCTACAATGAGCAGTTCTTC
clone_size: NA; j_call: TRBJ2-3; v_call: TRBV4-3; d_call: TRBD2; cdr3_aa: CASSQASGGTDTQYF; cdr3_nt: TGCGCCAGCAGCCAAGCTAGCGGGGGCACAGATACGCAGTATTTT
clone_size: NA; j_call: TRBJ2-2; v_call: TRBV9; d_call: NA; cdr3_aa: CASSVDGNTGELFF; cdr3_nt: TGTGCCAGCAGCGTAGACGGGAACACCGGGGAGCTGTTTTTT
clone_size: NA; j_call: TRBJ1-1; v_call: TRBV14; d_call: NA; cdr3_aa: CASSLQTVNTEAFF; cdr3_nt: TGTGCCAGCAGCCTGCAGACTGTGAACACTGAAGCTTTCTTT
clone_size: NA; j_call: TRBJ2-1; v_call: TRBV6-2/TRBV6-3; d_call: NA; cdr3_aa: CASSYGLPPNEQFF; cdr3_nt: TGTGCCAGCAGTTATGGACTTCCGCCCAATGAGCAGTTCTTC
clone_size: NA; j_call: TRBJ1-1; v_call: TRBV28; d_call: NA; cdr3_aa: CASSLVGRSGTEAFF; cdr3_nt: TGTGCCAGCAGTTTAGTAGGGAGGAGTGGCACTGAAGCTTTCTTT
clone_size: many; j_call: TRBJ1-4; v_call: TRBV7-2; d_call: TRBD1; cdr3_aa: CASSPGTVNEKLFF; cdr3_nt: TGTGCCAGCAGCCCCGGGACAGTGAATGAAAAACTGTTTTTT
clone_size: NA; j_call: TRBJ1-6; v_call: TRBV2; d_call: TRBD1; cdr3_aa: CASRGDRANNSPLHF; cdr3_nt: TGTGCCAGCAGAGGGGACAGGGCTAACAATTCACCCCTCCACTTT
clone_size: NA; j_call: TRBJ1-1; v_call: TRBV7-9; d_call: NA; cdr3_aa: CASSLGGGQGTEAFF; cdr3_nt: TGTGCCAGCAGCCTGGGAGGGGGGCAGGGCACTGAAGCTTTCTTT
clone_size: NA; j_call: TRBJ2-1; v_call: TRBV5-4; d_call: NA; cdr3_aa: CASSLGADVLNEQFF; cdr3_nt: TGTGCCAGCAGCTTAGGAGCGGATGTACTCAATGAGCAGTTCTTC